In this sample, the clone carrying this TCR beta chain turned up a few times. Primed by a sample-barcoded 5' primer and a J-beta primer mix, a second PCR proceeded for 7 to 11 cycles. TCRdb reprocessed the 5' RACE reads with MiXCR, giving one entry per CDR3 protein. Of hundreds of thousands of distinct CDR3 sequences listed, roughly half are singletons. The data are from a study of blood T cells in healthy people across ages. This CDR3 is built from 16 residues. V was shortened by 0 bases and J by 0 bases, with 10 bases between the two germline ends. From germline, CDR1 is SGHRS and CDR2 YFSETQ. This TCR derives from a man between 60 and 75 years old in good health. The sequencing sample was made of blood. The V gene is TRBV5-1, the J gene TRBJ2-1; D tentatively fits TRBD1 or TRBD2 (5 bases each). As DNA, the CDR3 is TGCGCCAGCAGCTTGGTAGGGGACCTCTCCTACAATGAGCAGTTCTTC. This encodes CASSLVGDLSYNEQFF.